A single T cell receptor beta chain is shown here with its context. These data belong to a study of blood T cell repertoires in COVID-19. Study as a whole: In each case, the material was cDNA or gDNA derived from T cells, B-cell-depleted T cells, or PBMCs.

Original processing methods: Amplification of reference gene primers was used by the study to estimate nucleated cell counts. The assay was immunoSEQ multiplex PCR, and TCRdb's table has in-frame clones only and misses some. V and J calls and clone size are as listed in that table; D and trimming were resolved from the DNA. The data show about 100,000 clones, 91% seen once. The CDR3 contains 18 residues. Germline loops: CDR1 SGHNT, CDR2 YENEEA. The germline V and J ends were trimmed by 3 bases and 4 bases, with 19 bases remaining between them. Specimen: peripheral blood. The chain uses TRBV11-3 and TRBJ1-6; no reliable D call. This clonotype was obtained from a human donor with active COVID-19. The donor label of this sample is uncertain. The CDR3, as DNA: TGTGCCAGCAGCTTCGCGACACTTTCGGCCTTTTATAATTCACCCCTCCACTTT. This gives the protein CASSFATLSAFYNSPLHF.